What follows are 6 T cell receptor beta chains derived from one specimen sequenced in a study of blood T cells in healthy people across ages. A second PCR of 7 to 11 cycles used a sample-barcoded 5' primer and a J-beta primer mix. TCRdb re-derived calls from the 5' RACE reads in MiXCR, one entry per CDR3 protein. The sample has 1.6 million or so distinct CDR3 sequences, roughly a third seen once. The specimen was blood. The receptors stem from a woman aged 25-40 years in good health.

The CDR3 sequence is CASSPLRDRVAEQFF. For the CDR3, the DNA is TGTGCCAGCAGTCCACTCCGGGACAGGGTGGCTGAGCAGTTCTTC. The chain joins TRBV12-3 or TRBV12-4 to TRBJ2-1; TRBD1 agrees at 9 bases. The CDR3 totals 15 residues. V lost 5 bases to trimming and J lost 9 bases; unmatched junction nucleotides: 11.

This clonotype occurred a few times. The CDR3 nucleotides read TGTGCCAGCAGCTTAGATTGGTCCACTGAAGCTTTCTTT. Its translation: CASSLDWSTEAFF. The chain recombines TRBV7-2 with TRBJ1-1; D not certain. From germline, CDR1 is SGHTA and CDR2 FQGNSA. This CDR3 is built from 13 residues. Between the trimmed V and J ends, which lost 1 base and 4 bases, there was a span of 7 bases.

This clonotype was picked up one time. One end of the junction varies from germline; a read error may be responsible. The rearrangement joins TRBV15 to TRBJ2-3; D is possibly TRBD2 (5 bases). Germline V CDR1 and CDR2: LNHNV, YYDKDF (reference sequence). This CDR3 is built from 17 residues. The CDR3 region has the DNA TGTGCCGCCAGCAGAGATTGGGAGTCGGCTAACACAGATACGCAGTATTTT. It encodes CAASRDWESANTDTQYF.

The V gene is TRBV5-6, the J gene TRBJ1-2; 10 bases are a match to TRBD1. This CDR3 spans 15 amino acids. The germline V gene has CDR1 SGHDT and CDR2 YYEEEE. With 4 bases clipped from V and 4 bases from J, the junction kept 7 bases outside the gene matches. As DNA, the CDR3 is TGTGCCAGCAGCGTGGGACAGGGGACTTTCTATGGCTACACCTTC. Encoded protein: CASSVGQGTFYGYTF. Full variable domain (rest looked up from reference TRBV5-6 and TRBJ1-2): DAGVTQSPTHLIKTRGQQVTLRCSPKSGHDTVSWYQQALGQGPQFIFQYYEEEERQRGNFPDRFSGHQFPNYSSELNVNALLLGDSALYLCASSVGQGTFYGYTFGSGTRLTVV.

This chain connects TRBV13 to TRBJ2-7; maybe TRBD2 (6 bases). The CDR3 loop spans 14 amino acids. Germline V gene lookup returns CDR1 PRHDT and CDR2 FYEKMQ (reference sequence). Trimming removed 4 bases at V and 3 bases at J, with 13 bases between. CDR3 DNA: TGTGCCAGCAGCTCCGGCCTGCGGGACTACGAGCAGTACTTC. Protein: CASSSGLRDYEQYF.

This clonotype has a handful of counts. The chain is built from TRBV7-2 and TRBJ1-2; TRBD1 might be the D (5 bases). The CDR3 is 16 amino acids. Per the germline V gene, CDR1 is SGHTA and CDR2 is FQGNSA. The V gene lost 0 bases and the J gene lost 4 bases, with 15 bases spanning the gap. CDR3 protein: CASSLAGTSGTYGYTF. In nucleotides, the CDR3 is TGTGCCAGCAGCTTAGCGGGGACCAGCGGAACCTATGGCTACACCTTC.